This passage covers 25 T cell receptor beta chains from one sample sequenced in a study of beta chain features in type 1 diabetes. General study points: Across all four CD4+ subsets, people with type 1 diabetes showed modestly shorter TCRB CDR3s.

TCRB transcripts that were expressed got sequenced, as all of the isolated RNA had been reverse transcribed. Using immunoSEQ multiplex PCR, the repertoire was profiled, and TCRdb retains in-frame clones only, with some absent. Among under 850,000 clones, under 15% were seen once, and the ten largest hold 0.02% to 0.025%. These receptors lack a known antigen. Specimen: naive CD4+ T cells from blood. The receptors were sampled from a man aged 18 to 29 with type 1 diabetes.

The CDR3 nucleotides are TGTGCCAGCAGCTTAGCATCTGGCTCCAGCAATCAGCCCCAGCATTTT. Translating gives CASSLASGSSNQPQHF. J is TRBJ1-5 and V is TRBV7-6; D unresolved. With 0 bases removed from V and 1 base from J, the gap between germline ends came to 10 bases. The CDR3 covers 16 residues. CDR1 is SGHVS and CDR2 is FNYEAQ in the germline V gene.

The rearrangement joins TRBV2 to TRBJ1-2; possibly TRBD1 for D (5 bases). V lost 3 bases to trimming and J lost 5 bases, with 19 bases between them. Looked up from germline, CDR1 is SNHLY and CDR2 is FYNNEI. This CDR3 has 16 amino acids. CDR3 sequence reads: CASSEETALVGYGYTF. The CDR3 coding sequence is TGTGCCAGCAGTGAGGAGACAGCCTTAGTAGGTTATGGCTACACCTTC.

J is TRBJ2-3 and V is TRBV11-3; D call uncertain. Germline V gene sequence: CDR1 SGHNT, CDR2 YENEEA. Deletions cut 4 bases from V and 0 bases from J, with 5 bases between. The CDR3 consists of 13 residues. The DNA for the CDR3 is TGTGCCAGCAGCTCCTCTAGCACAGATACGCAGTATTTT. Its translation: CASSSSSTDTQYF.

The V gene is TRBV30, the J gene TRBJ2-4; the D gene is possibly TRBD1 (6 bases). Trimming shortened V by 4 bases and J by 5 bases, and 9 bases separated the two germline ends. From germline, CDR1 is GTSNPN and CDR2 SVGIG (reference sequence). The CDR3 extends over 12 amino acids. CDR3: CAWTGVENIQYF. The CDR3 DNA reads TGTGCCTGGACAGGGGTCGAAAACATTCAGTACTTC.

This clone turned up a few times. The CDR3 DNA is TGTGCCATCAGTCAGGATTACCCGCCAGATACGCAGTATTTT. It translates to CAISQDYPPDTQYF. J is TRBJ2-3 and V is TRBV10-3, with D uncertain. Per germline, CDR1 ENHRY and CDR2 SYGVKD. The CDR3 runs to 14 residues. V lost 5 bases and J lost 4, with 13 bases in between.

CDR3 bases: TGTGCCACCGGCGGGGGACCGCCGAGATATGGCTACACCTTC. As protein: CATGGGPPRYGYTF. The V gene is TRBV19, the J gene TRBJ1-2; tentatively, D is TRBD1 (5 bases). CDR3 length: 14 amino acids. Germline-derived CDR1 and CDR2 are LNHDA and SQIVND (reference sequence). V dropped 10 bases and J dropped 5 bases, with 20 bases sitting between them.

The rearrangement uses TRBV20-1 and TRBJ2-3; D possibly corresponds to TRBD2 (5 bases). With 8 bases removed from V and 4 bases from J, the gap between germline ends came to 10 bases. The V gene's germline CDR1 is DFQATT and CDR2 SNEGSKA (reference sequence). The CDR3 extends over 11 amino acids. The CDR3 loop is CSTLGADTQYF. CDR3 DNA sequence: TGCAGTACACTAGGCGCAGATACGCAGTATTTT.

There are many counts of this clone. The chain recombines TRBV14 with TRBJ2-4, with D perhaps matching TRBD1 (5 bases). Germline-derived CDR1 and CDR2 are SGHDN and FVKESK. V was trimmed by 4 bases and J by 6 bases, leaving 7 bases between them. The CDR3 is 12 amino acids. The CDR3 sequence is CASSPQGNIQYF. CDR3 coding DNA: TGTGCCAGCAGCCCCCAGGGAAACATTCAGTACTTC. Full variable domain (rest looked up from reference TRBV14 and TRBJ2-4): EAGVTQFPSHSVIEKGQTVTLRCDPISGHDNLYWYRRVMGKEIKFLLHFVKESKQDESGMPNNRFLAERTGGTYSTLKVQPAELEDSGVYFCASSPQGNIQYFGAGTRLSVL.

The J gene is TRBJ2-3, the V gene TRBV11-2; the match to TRBD2 covers 14 bases. From germline, CDR1 is SGHAT and CDR2 FQNNGV. The CDR3 runs to 17 residues. V lost 5 bases to trimming and J lost 3 bases; unmatched junction nucleotides: 7. DNA of the CDR3: TGTGCCAGCAGCGAACGGACTAGCGGGGGGCTTACAGATACGCAGTATTTT. Protein product: CASSERTSGGLTDTQYF.

This clone turned up a few times. The rearrangement joins TRBV6-1 to TRBJ2-2; 12 nucleotides match TRBD2. This CDR3 contains 15 residues. CDR1 is MNHNS, CDR2 SASEGT, per germline. J lost 4 bases, V lost 6 bases, and 3 bases had no gene match. Written as DNA, the CDR3 is TGTGCCAGCAGATTGGGACTAGCGGGCACCGGGGAGCTGTTTTTT. It codes for CASRLGLAGTGELFF.

The V and J genes are TRBV7-2 and TRBJ2-7; TRBD2 agrees at 8 bases. The CDR3 has 14 amino acids. Trimming removed 4 bases from V and 3 bases from J; junction bases left unmatched: 5. Germline values: CDR1 SGHTA, CDR2 FQGNSA. The CDR3 bases are TGTGCCAGCAGCTCGGGACTAGACGACTACGAGCAGTACTTC. Translated, it gives CASSSGLDDYEQYF.

This clone has just a few counts. This rearrangement joins TRBV4-1 to TRBJ2-1; 15 positions match TRBD2. This CDR3 contains 17 residues. Germline-derived CDR1 and CDR2 are MGHRA and YSYEKL. Trimming at V came to 4 bases and at J to 2 bases, leaving 3 bases not matched to a gene. The CDR3 protein is CASSRGTSGGPYNEQFF. CDR3 DNA sequence: TGCGCCAGCAGCCGCGGGACTAGCGGGGGGCCCTACAATGAGCAGTTCTTC.

This clone was seen a handful of times. This chain connects TRBV5-1 to TRBJ2-1, with D perhaps TRBD1 or TRBD2 (5 bases each). Trimming removed 0 bases from V and 5 bases from J, with 9 bases in between. Germline CDR1 and CDR2: SGHRS and YFSETQ. The CDR3 has 14 residues. The CDR3 reads CASSLGDANNEQFF. The DNA for the CDR3 is TGCGCCAGCAGCTTGGGGGACGCAAACAATGAGCAGTTCTTC.

This clone has just a few counts. Other DNA sequences in the sample encode the same CDR3. The chain carries TRBV19 and TRBJ2-7; D is perhaps TRBD1 (5 bases). Looked up from germline, CDR1 is LNHDA and CDR2 is SQIVND (reference sequence). Trimming left V 4 bases short and J 0 bases short, with 10 bases between. This CDR3 spans 14 amino acids. Here the CDR3 DNA reads TGTGCCAGTAGTAGACAGACAAGCTCCTACGAGCAGTACTTC. Translation gives CASSRQTSSYEQYF.

The chain combines TRBV7-9 with TRBJ1-1; maybe TRBD1 (5 bases). From germline, CDR1 is SEHNR and CDR2 FQNEAQ (reference sequence). Trimming removed 3 bases from V and 1 base from J, with 9 bases in between. This CDR3 contains 14 residues. The DNA of the CDR3 is TGTGCCAGCAGCTTGGCAGGGTGGAACACTGAAGCTTTCTTT. Translating it yields CASSLAGWNTEAFF.

This clone was seen more than once but under ten times. The chain links TRBV6-5 to TRBJ2-3; possible D gene TRBD2, 6 bases. Deletions cut 5 bases from V and 2 bases from J, with 14 bases between. The CDR3 contains 15 residues. Germline V gives CDR1 MNHEY, CDR2 SVGAGI. In nucleotides, the CDR3 is TGTGCCAGCAGTCCCACGGACTATTACACAGATACGCAGTATTTT. This gives the protein CASSPTDYYTDTQYF.

The chain recombines TRBV2 with TRBJ1-1; D perhaps matches TRBD1 (5 bases). The length of the CDR3 is 14 residues. Germline V gene data show CDR1 as SNHLY and CDR2 as FYNNEI. V lost 6 bases and J 4 bases, leaving 15 bases between the germline ends. CDR3 DNA: TGTGCCAGCAGAGCCCAGGGTAGGGGCACTGAAGCTTTCTTT. It specifies CASRAQGRGTEAFF.

This clone was detected only a few times. The chain carries TRBV10-3 and TRBJ2-3; 8 nucleotides align to TRBD2. The V gene's germline CDR1 is ENHRY and CDR2 SYGVKD. Losses at the gene ends were 10 bases for V and 3 bases for J; bases not matched to a gene: 15. The CDR3 has 16 amino acids. The CDR3 region has the DNA TGTGCCACCCGACGAGGAGCGGGGGTGGTAACAGATACGCAGTATTTT. The encoded protein is CATRRGAGVVTDTQYF.

This clone was observed a few times. The rearrangement joins TRBV2 to TRBJ2-7; TRBD2 matches 10 bases. V trimming: 1 base; J trimming: 1 base; junction bases outside the gene matches: 1. Germline lookup yields CDR1 SNHLY and CDR2 FYNNEI. The CDR3 has 15 amino acids. In DNA, the CDR3 is TGTGCCAGCAGTGAAGGGGGACTAGCGTCCTACGAGCAGTACTTC. It encodes CASSEGGLASYEQYF.

The chain uses TRBV29-1 and TRBJ2-1; D remains unclear. CDR3 length: 14 residues. Germline V gene data show CDR1 as SQVTM and CDR2 as ANQGSEA. Trimming took 4 bases from V and 1 from J, leaving 11 bases between them. The CDR3 reads CSVVLPESYNEQFF. In DNA form, the CDR3 reads TGCAGCGTTGTCTTGCCAGAATCCTACAATGAGCAGTTCTTC.

On this clone itself: This same CDR3 is encoded by further DNA sequences in the sample. V and J are TRBV30 and TRBJ2-5; D is ambiguous. The germline V and J ends were trimmed by 2 bases and 2 bases, with 15 bases remaining between them. This CDR3 has 15 residues. Looked up from germline, CDR1 is GTSNPN and CDR2 is SVGIG (reference sequence). DNA of the CDR3: TGTGCCTGGAGTCCGGGTTTGGGGTGGCAAGAGACCCAGTACTTC. Translation gives CAWSPGLGWQETQYF.

V usage is TRBV2 and J usage is TRBJ2-2, with a possible D match to TRBD1 (6 bases). Trimming took 7 bases from V and 3 from J, leaving 12 bases between them. Germline CDR1 SNHLY, CDR2 FYNNEI. The CDR3 covers 14 residues. Written as DNA, the CDR3 is TGTGCCAGCATGCTCGGACAGCACACCGGGGAGCTGTTTTTT. Translated, it gives CASMLGQHTGELFF.

The chain links TRBV30 to TRBJ1-6, with D uncertain. Germline V CDR1 and CDR2: GTSNPN, SVGIG (reference sequence). Trimming cost V 0 bases and J 14 bases, with 8 bases left between them. This CDR3 has 11 residues. As DNA, the CDR3 is TGTGCCTGGAGTGTCGGGGAGGCCCTCCACTTT. Residues: CAWSVGEALHF.

The chain combines TRBV30 with TRBJ1-1; 7 bases align to TRBD1. The V segment lost 3 bases and the J segment 5 bases; nucleotides outside the gene matches: 15. The germline gives CDR1 GTSNPN, CDR2 SVGIG (reference sequence). CDR3 length: 16 residues. The CDR3 reads CAWSAEYLTGRTEAFF. The CDR3 DNA reads TGTGCCTGGAGCGCTGAATACTTGACAGGGAGGACTGAAGCTTTCTTT.

The gene calls are TRBV30 and TRBJ2-7, with a possible D match to TRBD1 (6 bases). Germline V gene sequence: CDR1 GTSNPN, CDR2 SVGIG (reference sequence). This CDR3 region has 12 residues. Trimming took off 3 bases at V and 5 bases at J, with 11 bases between the two ends. The CDR3 DNA is TGTGCCTGGAGCCGCAGGGGACACGAGCAGTACTTC. It specifies CAWSRRGHEQYF.